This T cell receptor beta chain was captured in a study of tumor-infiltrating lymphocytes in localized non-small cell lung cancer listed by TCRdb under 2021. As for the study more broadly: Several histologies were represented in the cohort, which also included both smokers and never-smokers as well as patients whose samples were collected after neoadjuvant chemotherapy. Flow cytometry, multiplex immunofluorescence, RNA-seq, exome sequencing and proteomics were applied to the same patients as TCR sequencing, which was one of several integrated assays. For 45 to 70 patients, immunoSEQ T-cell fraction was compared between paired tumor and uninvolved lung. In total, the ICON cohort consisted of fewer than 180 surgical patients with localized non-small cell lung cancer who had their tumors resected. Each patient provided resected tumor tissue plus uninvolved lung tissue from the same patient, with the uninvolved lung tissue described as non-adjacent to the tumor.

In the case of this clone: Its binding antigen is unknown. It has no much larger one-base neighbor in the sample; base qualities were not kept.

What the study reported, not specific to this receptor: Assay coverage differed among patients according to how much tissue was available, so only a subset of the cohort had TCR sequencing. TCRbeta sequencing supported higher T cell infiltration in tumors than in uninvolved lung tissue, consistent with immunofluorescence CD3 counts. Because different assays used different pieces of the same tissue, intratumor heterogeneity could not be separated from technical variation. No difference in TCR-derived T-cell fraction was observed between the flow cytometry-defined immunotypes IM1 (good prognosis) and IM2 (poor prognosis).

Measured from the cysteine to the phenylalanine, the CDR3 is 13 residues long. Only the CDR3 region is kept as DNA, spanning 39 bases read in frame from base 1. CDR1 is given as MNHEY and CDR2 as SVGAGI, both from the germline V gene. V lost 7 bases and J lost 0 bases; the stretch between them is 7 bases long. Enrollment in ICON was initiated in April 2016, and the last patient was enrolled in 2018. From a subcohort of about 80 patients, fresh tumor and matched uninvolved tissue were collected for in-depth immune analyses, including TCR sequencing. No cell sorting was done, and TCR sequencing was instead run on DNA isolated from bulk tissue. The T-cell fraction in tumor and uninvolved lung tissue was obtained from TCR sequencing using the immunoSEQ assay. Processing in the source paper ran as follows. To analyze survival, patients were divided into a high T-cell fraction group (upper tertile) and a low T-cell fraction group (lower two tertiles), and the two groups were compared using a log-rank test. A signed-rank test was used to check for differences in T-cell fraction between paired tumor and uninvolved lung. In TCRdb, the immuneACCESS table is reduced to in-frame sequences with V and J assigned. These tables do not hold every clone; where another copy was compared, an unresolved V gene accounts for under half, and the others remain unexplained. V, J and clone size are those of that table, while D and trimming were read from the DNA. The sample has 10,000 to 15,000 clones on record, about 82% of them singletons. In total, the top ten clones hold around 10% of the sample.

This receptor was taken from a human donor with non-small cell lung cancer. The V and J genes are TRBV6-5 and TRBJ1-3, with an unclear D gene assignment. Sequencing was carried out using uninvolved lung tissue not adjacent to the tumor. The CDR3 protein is CASTKSSGNTIYF. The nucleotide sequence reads TGTGCCAGCACTAAAAGCTCTGGAAACACCATATATTTT.